This T cell receptor (beta chain) was recorded in a study of post-analysis software for immune sequencing data. In the study overall: Clinical courses comprised relapsing-remitting, secondary progressive and progressive-relapsing multiple sclerosis. Points from the study as a whole: Samples from one preparation batch, clustered by F measure, grouped strongly together. Controls showed lower frequencies than patients for roughly five TRBV segments, and TRBV5-6, TRBV5-1 and TRBV20-1 were among these. Significantly lower normalized Chao1 diversity was seen in multiple sclerosis patients than in controls.

V lost 5 bases and J lost 0; bases outside the gene matches: 4. The CDR3 length is 15 residues. In germline, CDR1 is SQVTM, CDR2 ANQGSEA. Built from TCR beta cDNA, the libraries had unique molecular identifiers in them. Input of roughly 1 to 11 million T cells yielded a few hundred thousand cDNA molecules. TCRdb passed the PCR reads through MiXCR, listing each CDR3 protein once. The sample includes hundreds of thousands of distinct CDR3 sequences, approximately 60% seen only once; the top ten take approximately 10%. Comment on this clonotype: The antigen remains undetermined.

The sequenced sample was blood. This receptor was taken from a girl aged 2 to 9 with multiple sclerosis. The chain uses TRBV29-1 and TRBJ2-5; 12 bases align to TRBD2. The CDR3 sequence: CSVTRLAGDQETQYF. The DNA for the CDR3 is TGCAGCGTTACAAGACTAGCGGGGGACCAAGAGACCCAGTACTTC.